The TCR beta chain under discussion was sequenced for a study of immune evolution from preneoplasia to lung adenocarcinoma. CDR3 length: 14 residues. The germline CDR1 and CDR2 sequences are SGHNT and YYREEE (reference sequence). V was shortened by 2 bases and J by 2 bases, with 8 bases between the two germline ends. Clones were sequenced by immunoSEQ multiplex PCR, and TCRdb holds only the in-frame ones, with some missing. The table has tens of thousands of clones, under 85% seen once. The sample was FFPE invasive lung adenocarcinoma tissue. The sequence was obtained from a person aged 55 to 75 with lung adenocarcinoma. This rearrangement joins TRBV5-4 to TRBJ2-4; D is possibly TRBD1 or TRBD2 (5 bases each). DNA of the CDR3: TGTGCCAGCAGCTTTCAGGGACCCAAAAACATTCAGTACTTC. Its translation: CASSFQGPKNIQYF.